This TCR beta chain derives from a study of T cell repertoires in breast cancer. Study-level background: Samples were breast cancer tumors, lymph nodes and blood from patients, and control blood. General study findings and limits: Eight TRBV7 primers may have caused mispriming bias toward TRBV7 in shared TCRs.

CDR3 size: 13 residues. With 5 bases removed from V and 0 bases from J, the gap between germline ends came to 4 bases. Germline V gene lookup returns CDR1 MNHEY and CDR2 SMNVEV (reference sequence). The expanded emulsion RT-PCR method captured paired alpha and beta chains from CD8+ T cells. This clonotype appeared many times. Its antigen is unidentified. Blocking oligonucleotides added to a second nested PCR suppressed unpaired genes. MiXCR was run by TCRdb on the emulsion pairing reads, yielding one entry per CDR3 protein. The profile covers some 37,000 distinct CDR3 sequences, with over 40% appearing a single time and less than 80% taken by the ten largest.

The receptor's source is a pool of human donors with breast cancer or a healthy control (not recorded which). Sequencing input: CD8+ T cells. The chain has TRBV27 and TRBJ2-2; D unclear. CDR3 bases: TGTGCCAGCAGTCTCACGAACACCGGGGAGCTGTTTTTT. As protein: CASSLTNTGELFF.